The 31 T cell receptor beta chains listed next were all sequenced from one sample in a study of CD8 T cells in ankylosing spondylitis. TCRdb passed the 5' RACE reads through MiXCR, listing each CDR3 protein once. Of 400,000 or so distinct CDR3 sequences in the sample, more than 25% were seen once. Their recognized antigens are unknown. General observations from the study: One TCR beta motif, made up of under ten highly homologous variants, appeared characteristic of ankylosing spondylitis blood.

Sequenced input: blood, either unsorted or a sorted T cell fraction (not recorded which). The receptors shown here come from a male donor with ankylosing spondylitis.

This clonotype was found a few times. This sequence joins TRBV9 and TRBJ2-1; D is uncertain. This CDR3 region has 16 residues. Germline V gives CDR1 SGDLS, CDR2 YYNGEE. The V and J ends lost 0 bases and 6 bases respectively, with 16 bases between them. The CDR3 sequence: CASSVGPFGLRNEQFF. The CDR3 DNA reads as TGTGCCAGCAGCGTAGGCCCTTTTGGTCTGCGCAATGAGCAGTTCTTC.

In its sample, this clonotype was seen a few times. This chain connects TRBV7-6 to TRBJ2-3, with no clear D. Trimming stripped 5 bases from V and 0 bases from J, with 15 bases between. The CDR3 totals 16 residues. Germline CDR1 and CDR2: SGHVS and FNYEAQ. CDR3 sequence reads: CASSRVGMASTDTQYF. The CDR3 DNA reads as TGTGCCAGCAGCCGGGTTGGGATGGCTAGCACAGATACGCAGTATTTT.

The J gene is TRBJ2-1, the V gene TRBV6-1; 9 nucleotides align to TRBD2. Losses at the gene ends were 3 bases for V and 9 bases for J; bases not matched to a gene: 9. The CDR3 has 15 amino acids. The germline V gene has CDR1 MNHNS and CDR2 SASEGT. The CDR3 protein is CASSDLAGPRGEQFF. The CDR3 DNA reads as TGTGCCAGCAGTGACCTAGCGGGACCAAGGGGTGAGCAGTTCTTC.

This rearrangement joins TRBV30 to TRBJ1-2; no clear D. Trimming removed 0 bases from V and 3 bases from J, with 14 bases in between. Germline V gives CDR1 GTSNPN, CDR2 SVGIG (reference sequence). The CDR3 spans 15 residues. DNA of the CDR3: TGTGCCTGGAGTGTAGTAGGTGGTTTTTACTATGGCTACACCTTC. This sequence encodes CAWSVVGGFYYGYTF.

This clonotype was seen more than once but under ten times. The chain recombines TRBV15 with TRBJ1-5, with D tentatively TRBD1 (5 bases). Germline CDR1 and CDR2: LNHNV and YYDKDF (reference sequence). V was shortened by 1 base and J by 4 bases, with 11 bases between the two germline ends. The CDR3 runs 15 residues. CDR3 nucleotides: TGTGCCACCAGCAGAGGATGGGAGGGGAATCAGCCCCAGCATTTT. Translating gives CATSRGWEGNQPQHF.

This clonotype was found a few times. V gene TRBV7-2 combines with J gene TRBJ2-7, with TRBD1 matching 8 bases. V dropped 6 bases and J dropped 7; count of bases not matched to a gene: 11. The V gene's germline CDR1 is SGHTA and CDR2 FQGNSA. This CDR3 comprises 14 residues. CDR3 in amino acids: CASSYGQGPWEQYV. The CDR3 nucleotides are TGTGCCAGCAGTTATGGACAGGGTCCGTGGGAGCAGTACGTC.

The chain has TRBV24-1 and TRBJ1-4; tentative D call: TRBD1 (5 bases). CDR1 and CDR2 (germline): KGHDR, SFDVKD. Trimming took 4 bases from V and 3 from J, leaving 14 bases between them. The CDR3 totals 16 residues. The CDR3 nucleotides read TGTGCCACCAGTGACTCCGGGACGGGGGCTAATGAAAAACTGTTTTTT. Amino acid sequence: CATSDSGTGANEKLFF.

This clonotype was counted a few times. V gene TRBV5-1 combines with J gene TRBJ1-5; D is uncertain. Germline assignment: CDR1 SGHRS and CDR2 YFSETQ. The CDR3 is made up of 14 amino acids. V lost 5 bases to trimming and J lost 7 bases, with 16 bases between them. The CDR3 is CASSSGLSGQPQHF. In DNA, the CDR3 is TGCGCCAGCAGTTCAGGTCTTTCGGGGCAGCCCCAGCATTTT.

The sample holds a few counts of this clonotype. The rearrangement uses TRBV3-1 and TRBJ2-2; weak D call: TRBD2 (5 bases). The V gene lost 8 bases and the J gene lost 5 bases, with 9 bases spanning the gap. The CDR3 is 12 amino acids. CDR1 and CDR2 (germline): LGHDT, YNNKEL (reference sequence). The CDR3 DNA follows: TGTGCCAGCCATACTAGAACCGGGGAGCTGTTTTTT. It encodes CASHTRTGELFF.

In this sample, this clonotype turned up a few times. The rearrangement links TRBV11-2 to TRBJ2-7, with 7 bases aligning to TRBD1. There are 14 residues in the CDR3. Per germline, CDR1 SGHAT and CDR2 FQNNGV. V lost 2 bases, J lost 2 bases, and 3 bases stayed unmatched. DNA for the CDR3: TGTGCCAGCAGCTTACGACAGGGTCCCTACGAGCAGTACGTC. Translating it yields CASSLRQGPYEQYV.

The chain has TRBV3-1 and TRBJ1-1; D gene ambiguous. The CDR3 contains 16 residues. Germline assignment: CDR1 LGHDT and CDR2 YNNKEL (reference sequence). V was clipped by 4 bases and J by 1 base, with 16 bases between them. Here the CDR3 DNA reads TGTGCCAGCAGCCTTCTCCCACCCGGTGGGAACACTGAAGCTTTCTTT. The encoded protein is CASSLLPPGGNTEAFF.

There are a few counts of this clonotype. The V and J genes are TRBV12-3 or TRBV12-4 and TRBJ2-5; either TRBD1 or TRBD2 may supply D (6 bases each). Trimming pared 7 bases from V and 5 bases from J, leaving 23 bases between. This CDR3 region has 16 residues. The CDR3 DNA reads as TGTGCCAGCACCAAACGGGCAGGGGACTTCGCGGAGACCCAGTACTTC. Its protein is CASTKRAGDFAETQYF.

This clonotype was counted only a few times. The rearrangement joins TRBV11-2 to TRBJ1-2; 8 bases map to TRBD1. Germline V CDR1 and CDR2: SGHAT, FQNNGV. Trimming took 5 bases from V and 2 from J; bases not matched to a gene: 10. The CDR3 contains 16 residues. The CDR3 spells CASSGQDRGLNYGYTF. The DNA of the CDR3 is TGTGCCAGCAGCGGGCAAGACAGGGGATTAAACTATGGCTACACCTTC.

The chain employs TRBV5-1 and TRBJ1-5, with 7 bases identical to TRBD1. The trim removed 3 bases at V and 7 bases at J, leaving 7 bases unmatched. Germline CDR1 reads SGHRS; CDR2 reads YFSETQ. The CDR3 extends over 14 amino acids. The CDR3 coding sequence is TGCGCCAGCAGCTCAGGGGGTAGGGAACAGCCCCAGCATTTT. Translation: CASSSGGREQPQHF.

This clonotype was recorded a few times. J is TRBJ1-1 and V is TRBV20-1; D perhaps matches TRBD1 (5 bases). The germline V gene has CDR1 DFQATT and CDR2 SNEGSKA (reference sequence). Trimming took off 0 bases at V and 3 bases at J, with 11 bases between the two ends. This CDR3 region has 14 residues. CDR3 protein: CSARDHGRDTEAFF. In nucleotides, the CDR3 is TGCAGTGCTAGAGATCACGGCAGGGACACTGAAGCTTTCTTT.

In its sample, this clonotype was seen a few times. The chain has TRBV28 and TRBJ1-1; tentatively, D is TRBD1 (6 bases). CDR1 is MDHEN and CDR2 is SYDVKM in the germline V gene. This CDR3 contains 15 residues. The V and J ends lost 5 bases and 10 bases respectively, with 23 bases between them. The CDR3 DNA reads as TGTGCCAGCAGTGCCGAACCGGTTGGGGGCAGTTTAGCTTTCTTT. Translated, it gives CASSAEPVGGSLAFF.

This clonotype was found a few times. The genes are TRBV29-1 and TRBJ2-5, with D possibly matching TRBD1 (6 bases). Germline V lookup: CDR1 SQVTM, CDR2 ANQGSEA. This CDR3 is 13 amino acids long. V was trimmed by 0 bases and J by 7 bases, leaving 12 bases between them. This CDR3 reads CSVEDSSRGTQYF. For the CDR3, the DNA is TGCAGCGTTGAAGATTCTAGCAGGGGGACCCAGTACTTC.

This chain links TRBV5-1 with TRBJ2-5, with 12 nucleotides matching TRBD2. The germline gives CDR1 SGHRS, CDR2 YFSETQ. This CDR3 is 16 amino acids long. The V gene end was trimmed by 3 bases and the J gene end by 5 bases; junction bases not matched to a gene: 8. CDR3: CASSSPTSGGRETQYF. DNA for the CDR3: TGCGCCAGCAGCTCCCCGACTAGCGGGGGTCGGGAGACCCAGTACTTC.

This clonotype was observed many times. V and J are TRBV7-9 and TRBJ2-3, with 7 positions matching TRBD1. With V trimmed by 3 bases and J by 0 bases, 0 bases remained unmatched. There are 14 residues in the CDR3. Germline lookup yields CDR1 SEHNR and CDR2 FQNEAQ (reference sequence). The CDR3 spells CASSLTGSTDTQYF. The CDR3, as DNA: TGTGCCAGCAGCTTGACAGGGAGCACAGATACGCAGTATTTT.

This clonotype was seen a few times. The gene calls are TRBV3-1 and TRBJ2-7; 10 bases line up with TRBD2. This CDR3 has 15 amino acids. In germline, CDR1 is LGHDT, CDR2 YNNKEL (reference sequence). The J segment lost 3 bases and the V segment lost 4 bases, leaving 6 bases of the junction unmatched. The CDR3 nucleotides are TGTGCCAGCAGCCCCGAACTAGCGGGGCTCTACGAGCAGTACTTC. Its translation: CASSPELAGLYEQYF.

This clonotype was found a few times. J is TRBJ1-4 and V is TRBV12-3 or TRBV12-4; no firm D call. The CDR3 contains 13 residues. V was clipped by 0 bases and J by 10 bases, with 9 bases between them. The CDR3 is CASSLAWTGKLFF. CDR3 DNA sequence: TGTGCCAGCAGTTTAGCCTGGACCGGAAAACTGTTTTTT.

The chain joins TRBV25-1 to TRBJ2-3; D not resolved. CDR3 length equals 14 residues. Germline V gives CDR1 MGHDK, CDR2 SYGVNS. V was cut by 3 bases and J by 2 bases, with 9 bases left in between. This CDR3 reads CASSDHGHTDTQYF. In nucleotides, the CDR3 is TGTGCCAGCAGTGATCATGGGCACACAGATACGCAGTATTTT. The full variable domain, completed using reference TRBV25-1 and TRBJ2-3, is EADIYQTPRYLVIGTGKKITLECSQTMGHDKMYWYQQDPGMELHLIHYSYGVNSTEKGDLSSESTVSRIRTEHFPLTLESARPSHTSQYLCASSDHGHTDTQYFGPGTRLTVL.

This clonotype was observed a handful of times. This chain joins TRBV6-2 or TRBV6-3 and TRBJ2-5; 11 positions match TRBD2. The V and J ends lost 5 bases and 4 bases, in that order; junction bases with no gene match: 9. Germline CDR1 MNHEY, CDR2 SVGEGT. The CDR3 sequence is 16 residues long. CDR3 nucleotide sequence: TGTGCCAGCAGTAGACTAGCGGGAACATGGGCAGAGACCCAGTACTTC. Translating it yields CASSRLAGTWAETQYF.

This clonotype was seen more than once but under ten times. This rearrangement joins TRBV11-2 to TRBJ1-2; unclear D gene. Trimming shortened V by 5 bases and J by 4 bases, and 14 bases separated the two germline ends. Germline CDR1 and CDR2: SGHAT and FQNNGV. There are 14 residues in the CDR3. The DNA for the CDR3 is TGTGCCAGCAGCGGAACCCTAGACATCTATGGCTACACCTTC. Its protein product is CASSGTLDIYGYTF.

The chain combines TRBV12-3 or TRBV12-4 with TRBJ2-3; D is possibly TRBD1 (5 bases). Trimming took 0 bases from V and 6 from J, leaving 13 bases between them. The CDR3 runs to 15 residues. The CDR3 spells CASSLANGGADTQYF. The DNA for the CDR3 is TGTGCCAGCAGTTTAGCGAACGGTGGGGCGGATACGCAGTATTTT.

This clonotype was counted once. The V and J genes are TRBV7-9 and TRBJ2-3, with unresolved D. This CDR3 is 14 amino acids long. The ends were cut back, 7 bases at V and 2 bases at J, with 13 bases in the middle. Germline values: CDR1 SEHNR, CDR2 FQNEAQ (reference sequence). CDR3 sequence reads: CASTPRTVTDTQYF. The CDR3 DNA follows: TGTGCCAGCACCCCCCGGACGGTCACAGATACGCAGTATTTT.

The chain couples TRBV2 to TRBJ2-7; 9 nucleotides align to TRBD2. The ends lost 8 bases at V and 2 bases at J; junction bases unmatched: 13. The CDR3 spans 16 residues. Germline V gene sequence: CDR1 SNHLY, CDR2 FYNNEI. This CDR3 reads CASLRGLAPITYEQYF. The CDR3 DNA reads TGTGCCAGCCTCCGAGGACTAGCGCCGATTACCTACGAGCAGTACTTC.

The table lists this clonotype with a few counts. CDR3 region: CASSQDSAGGSLKEVSGELFF. The CDR3 DNA reads TGTGCCAGCAGCCAAGATAGCGCGGGAGGTTCTCTTAAAGAGGTTTCCGGGGAGCTGTTTTTT. The chain is built from TRBV4-2 and TRBJ2-2; TRBD2 matches at 8 bases. V gave up 0 bases and J gave up 6 bases; unmatched junction bases: 21. CDR3 size: 21 residues. Looked up from germline, CDR1 is LGHNA and CDR2 is YNFKEQ.

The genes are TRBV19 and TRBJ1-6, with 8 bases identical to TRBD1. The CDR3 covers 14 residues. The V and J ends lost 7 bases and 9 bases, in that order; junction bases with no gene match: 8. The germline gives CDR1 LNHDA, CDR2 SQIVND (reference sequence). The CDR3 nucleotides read TGTGCCAGTAAATCGACAGGGGAAGGTTCACCCCTCCACTTT. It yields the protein CASKSTGEGSPLHF.

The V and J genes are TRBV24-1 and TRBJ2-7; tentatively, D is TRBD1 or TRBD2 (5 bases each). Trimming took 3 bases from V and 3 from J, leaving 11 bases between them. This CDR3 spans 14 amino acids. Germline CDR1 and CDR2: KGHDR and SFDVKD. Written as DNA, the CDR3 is TGTGCCACCAGTGATGGGACGTGGGACTACGAGCAGTACTTC. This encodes CATSDGTWDYEQYF.

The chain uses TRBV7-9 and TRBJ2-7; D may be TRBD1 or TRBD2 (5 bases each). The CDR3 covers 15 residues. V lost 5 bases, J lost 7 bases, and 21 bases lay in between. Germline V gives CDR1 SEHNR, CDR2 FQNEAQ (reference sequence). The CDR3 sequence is CASSQTYRDDGEQYF. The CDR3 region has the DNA TGTGCCAGCAGCCAAACCTACCGGGACGACGGAGAGCAGTACTTC.